This T cell receptor (beta chain) comes out of a study of T cells in Graves' hyperthyroidism and ophthalmopathy. Findings of the study overall: Blood also held most thyroid clonotypes expanded beyond 0.001. The model anticipated ophthalmopathy a median about 7 months pre-onset.

A note on this clonotype: Its antigen remains unidentified.

The length of the CDR3 is 15 residues. Germline V lookup: CDR1 DFQATT, CDR2 SNEGSKA (reference sequence). V was trimmed by 1 base and J by 7 bases, leaving 20 bases between them. Regions amplified from RNA transcripts were the TCR beta CDR3 regions. The HTBI primer set was used in a first-round RT-PCR of the TCR CDR3. TCRdb itself ran the multiplex PCR reads through MiXCR, one entry per CDR3 protein. This table has approximately 400,000 distinct CDR3 sequences, approximately 14% appearing once. A patient was excluded if there was uncontrolled infection, other autoimmune disease, pregnancy or lactation.

Source material: blood. The chain joins TRBV20-1 to TRBJ2-7, with D uncertain. The TCR originated in a woman younger than 35 with Graves' hyperthyroidism that later progressed to Graves' ophthalmopathy. The CDR3 coding sequence is TGCAGTGCTAGAGCCGAAGTAACCCTCTTCGTGGAGCAGTACTTC. Amino acids: CSARAEVTLFVEQYF.